These 16 T cell receptor beta chains were all obtained from the same sample, sequenced in a study of T cells in Graves' hyperthyroidism and ophthalmopathy. Amplification targeted TCR beta CDR3 regions from RNA transcripts. RT-PCR in the first round (using the HTBI primer set) targeted the TCR CDR3. TCRdb analysed the multiplex PCR reads with MiXCR anew, one entry per CDR3 protein. The sample holds roughly 350,000 distinct CDR3 sequences, roughly 13% seen once. Sequencing input: blood. The receptors derive from a woman between 25 and 40 years old with Graves' hyperthyroidism.

V is TRBV6-2 or TRBV6-3 and J is TRBJ2-6, with D tentatively TRBD2 (6 bases). Germline lookup yields CDR1 MNHEY and CDR2 SVGEGT. The CDR3 contains 13 residues. Trimming removed 6 bases from V and 9 bases from J, with 12 bases in between. CDR3 residues: CASSPREVNVLTF. The CDR3 DNA sequence: TGTGCCAGCAGCCCTAGGGAGGTCAACGTCCTGACTTTC.

Ten or more counts support this clonotype. This chain links TRBV28 with TRBJ2-7, with TRBD1 identical over 7 bases. The CDR3 is 15 amino acids. The germline gives CDR1 MDHEN, CDR2 SYDVKM. With 5 bases clipped from V and 6 bases from J, the junction kept 13 bases outside the gene matches. The CDR3 loop is CASSPRGRGPGEQYF. The CDR3 bases are TGTGCCAGCAGTCCGAGGGGGCGAGGGCCTGGCGAGCAGTACTTC.

This clonotype came up many times. The rearrangement joins TRBV6-1 to TRBJ1-1; tentative D call: TRBD1 (6 bases). The V end lost 1 base, the J end lost 5 bases, and 8 bases lay between the germline ends. Per the germline V gene, CDR1 is MNHNS and CDR2 is SASEGT. The CDR3 has 13 amino acids. The CDR3 DNA is TGTGCCAGCAGTGAAGGCAGGGGAACTGAAGCTTTCTTT. Its translation: CASSEGRGTEAFF.

This clonotype was observed many times. The CDR3 region is CASSERRMIGELFF. The DNA for the CDR3 is TGTGCCAGCAGTGAACGGAGGATGATCGGGGAGCTGTTTTTT. This sequence joins TRBV6-1 and TRBJ2-2, with D possibly matching TRBD2 (5 bases). V lost 2 bases and J 7 bases, leaving 11 bases between the germline ends. This CDR3 comprises 14 residues. Germline V gives CDR1 MNHNS, CDR2 SASEGT.

In this sample, this clonotype turned up many times. The V gene is TRBV29-1, the J gene TRBJ1-1; a weak D match, TRBD1 (6 bases). In germline, CDR1 is SQVTM, CDR2 ANQGSEA. The CDR3 has 15 residues. The ends were cut back, 4 bases at V and 1 base at J, with 16 bases in the middle. CDR3 sequence reads: CSVGDMRPRNTEAFF. DNA for the CDR3: TGCAGCGTTGGGGACATGCGGCCGCGGAACACTGAAGCTTTCTTT.

This clonotype was observed many times. The chain uses TRBV6-1 and TRBJ1-2, with 7 bases lining up with TRBD1. The V gene end was trimmed by 8 bases and the J gene end by 5 bases; junction bases not matched to a gene: 11. The germline CDR1 and CDR2 sequences are MNHNS and SASEGT. The CDR3 has 14 amino acids. Here the CDR3 DNA reads TGTGCCAGCTCGGACCGACAGGGAGGGTATGGCTACACCTTC. It codes for CASSDRQGGYGYTF.

J is TRBJ2-1 and V is TRBV15, with 8 nucleotides matching TRBD2. Germline-derived CDR1 and CDR2 are LNHNV and YYDKDF (reference sequence). This CDR3 is 15 amino acids long. V was clipped by 2 bases and J by 8 bases; unmatched bases: 8. CDR3 DNA: TGTGCCACCAGCAGACTCAGCGGGAGTGCCGATGAGCAGTTCTTC. Amino acid sequence: CATSRLSGSADEQFF.

This clonotype was detected a few times. The chain combines TRBV7-2 with TRBJ2-2; D is ambiguous. V lost 4 bases, J lost 5 bases, and 14 bases lay in between. Per germline, CDR1 SGHTA and CDR2 FQGNSA. This CDR3 is built from 15 residues. CDR3 region: CASSSPVTYTGELFF. In DNA, the CDR3 is TGTGCCAGCAGCTCCCCCGTGACCTATACCGGGGAGCTGTTTTTT.

The chain links TRBV9 to TRBJ2-1, with D unresolved. The V end lost 1 base, the J end lost 5 bases, and 10 bases lay between the germline ends. Germline lookup yields CDR1 SGDLS and CDR2 YYNGEE. The CDR3 totals 14 residues. Here the CDR3 reads CASSVYARHNEQFF. CDR3 DNA sequence: TGTGCCAGCAGCGTATATGCTCGACACAATGAGCAGTTCTTC.

In its sample, this clonotype was seen many times. This chain connects TRBV6-1 to TRBJ2-1; 10 bases map to TRBD2. The junction had 7 bases not matched to a gene; V was cut back by 5 bases and J by 9 bases. Germline V CDR1 and CDR2: MNHNS, SASEGT. The CDR3 is 14 amino acids. The CDR3 DNA sequence: TGTGCCAGCAGTCCCCGACTAGCGGGTGGTGAGCAGTTCTTC. Translating gives CASSPRLAGGEQFF.

As concerns this clonotype: No conserved phenylalanine or tryptophan is present at the end of the CDR3, so a read error is the likely explanation. The rearrangement links TRBV16 to TRBJ2-5; D remains ambiguous. The CDR3 covers 15 residues. The germline V gene has CDR1 KGHSY and CDR2 FQNENV. V lost 3 bases and J lost 6, with 17 bases in between. CDR3 loop: CASSHRHTGFQTQYL. The DNA of the CDR3 is TGTGCCAGCAGCCACAGACATACGGGCTTCCAGACCCAGTACCTC.

The chain employs TRBV3-1 and TRBJ2-5; the match to TRBD2 covers 11 bases. CDR1 is LGHDT and CDR2 is YNNKEL in the germline V gene (reference sequence). V trimming: 2 bases; J trimming: 3 bases; junction bases outside the gene matches: 2. This CDR3 has 15 amino acids. The CDR3, as DNA: TGTGCCAGCAGCCAAATGGGACTAGCGGAAGAGACCCAGTACTTC. Translated: CASSQMGLAEETQYF.

This sequence joins TRBV6-1 and TRBJ2-5, with D perhaps being TRBD1 or TRBD2 (5 bases each). This CDR3 has 16 residues. From germline, CDR1 is MNHNS and CDR2 SASEGT. V gave up 2 bases and J gave up 1 base, with 14 bases separating them. The CDR3 spells CASSEIWGSFQETQYF. DNA for the CDR3: TGTGCCAGCAGTGAAATTTGGGGGAGCTTCCAAGAGACCCAGTACTTC.

This clonotype was seen a handful of times. The J gene is TRBJ2-7, the V gene TRBV5-1; a weak D match, TRBD1 (6 bases). The CDR3 runs to 16 residues. Germline loops: CDR1 SGHRS, CDR2 YFSETQ. Trimming took off 4 bases at V and 4 bases at J, with 21 bases between the two ends. Here the CDR3 DNA reads TGCGCCAGCAGCCCGGGGTTGGTTGGGGGCGATTACGAGCAGTACTTC. Translating gives CASSPGLVGGDYEQYF.

This clonotype has ten or more counts. The chain recombines TRBV2 with TRBJ2-7, with D unclear. Germline assignment: CDR1 SNHLY and CDR2 FYNNEI. The CDR3 is 15 amino acids. V lost 7 bases and J lost 0, with 16 bases in between. CDR3 in amino acids: CASTSEGGSSYEQYF. DNA for the CDR3: TGTGCCAGCACATCCGAAGGCGGAAGCTCCTACGAGCAGTACTTC. Together with reference TRBV2 and TRBJ2-7, the CDR3 gives the full variable domain: EPEVTQTPSHQVTQMGQEVILRCVPISNHLYFYWYRQILGQKVEFLVSFYNNEISEKSEIFDDQFSVERPDGSNFTLKIRSTKLEDSAMYFCASTSEGGSSYEQYFGPGTRLTVT.

The chain couples TRBV14 to TRBJ1-1; unclear D gene. The CDR3 consists of 12 residues. Trimming removed 5 bases from V and 5 bases from J, with 9 bases in between. From germline, CDR1 is SGHDN and CDR2 FVKESK. CDR3 in amino acids: CASSVGGTEAFF. In DNA, the CDR3 is TGTGCCAGCAGCGTGGGAGGGACTGAAGCTTTCTTT.